This T cell receptor (beta chain) comes out of a study of T cells in localized non-small cell lung cancer. The study's findings and limits: Analysis by sequencing included only one tumor region, so heterogeneity remains possible.

Clones were read by immunoSEQ multiplex PCR, and TCRdb kept only the in-frame ones, dropping some. The sample gives about 1,800 clones, roughly 23% of which show up once; approximately 15% is in the top ten. Remarks on this clone: Its specificity is unknown.

The TCR originated in a female donor of 60 years or more with stage I squamous cell lung carcinoma. Sample: normal lung tissue next to the tumor, taken before any cancer treatment.

CDR3 bases: TGTGCCAGCAGCATACAACGACAGGGGGCGCCCCCCTATGGCTACACCTTC. It codes for CASSIQRQGAPPYGYTF. This chain links TRBV9 with TRBJ1-2; 10 bases agree with TRBD1. Trimming removed 4 bases from V and 4 bases from J; junction bases left unmatched: 13. The CDR3 is made up of 17 amino acids. Germline V gene data show CDR1 as SGDLS and CDR2 as YYNGEE.